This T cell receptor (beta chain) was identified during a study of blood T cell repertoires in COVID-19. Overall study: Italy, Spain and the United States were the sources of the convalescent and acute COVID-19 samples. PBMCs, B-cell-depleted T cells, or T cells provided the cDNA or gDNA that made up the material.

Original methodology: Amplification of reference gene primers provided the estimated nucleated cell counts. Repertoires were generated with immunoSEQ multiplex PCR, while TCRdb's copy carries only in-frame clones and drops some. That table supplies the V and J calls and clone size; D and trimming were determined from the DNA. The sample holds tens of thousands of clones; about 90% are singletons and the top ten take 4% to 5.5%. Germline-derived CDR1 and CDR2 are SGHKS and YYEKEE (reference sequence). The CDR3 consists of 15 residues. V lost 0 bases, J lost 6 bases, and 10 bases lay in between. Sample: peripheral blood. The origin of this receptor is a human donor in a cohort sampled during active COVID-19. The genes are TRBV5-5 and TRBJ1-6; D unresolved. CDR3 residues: CASSLVGALNSPLHF. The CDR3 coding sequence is TGTGCCAGCAGCTTGGTCGGAGCCCTTAATTCACCCCTCCACTTT.